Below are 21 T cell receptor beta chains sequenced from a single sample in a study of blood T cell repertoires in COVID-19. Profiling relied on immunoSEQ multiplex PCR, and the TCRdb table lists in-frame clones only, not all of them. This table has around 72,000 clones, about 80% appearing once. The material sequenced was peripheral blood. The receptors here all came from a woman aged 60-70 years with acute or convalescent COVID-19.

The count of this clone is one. The CDR3 DNA reads TGCAGCGTTGATTCGGGACAGGGTGACCAAGAGACCCAGTACTTC. This sequence encodes CSVDSGQGDQETQYF. This sequence joins TRBV29-1 and TRBJ2-5, with 9 bases lining up with TRBD1. V lost 3 bases to trimming and J lost 0 bases; unmatched junction nucleotides: 5. Looked up from germline, CDR1 is SQVTM and CDR2 is ANQGSEA. The CDR3 runs 15 residues.

CDR3 DNA sequence: TGTGCCAGCAGAAAAGGACTCAACAATGAGCAGTTCTTC. Its translation is CASRKGLNNEQFF. This chain connects TRBV6-5 to TRBJ2-1; a possible D gene is TRBD2 (5 bases). V lost 6 bases and J 5 bases, leaving 11 bases between the germline ends. Germline V lookup: CDR1 MNHEY, CDR2 SVGAGI. This CDR3 has 13 residues.

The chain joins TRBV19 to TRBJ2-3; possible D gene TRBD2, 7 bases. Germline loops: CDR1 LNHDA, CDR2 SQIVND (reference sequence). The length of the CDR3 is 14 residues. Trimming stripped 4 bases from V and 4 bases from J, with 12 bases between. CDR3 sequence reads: CASSKRGAPDTQYF. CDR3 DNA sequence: TGTGCCAGTAGTAAACGGGGGGCCCCAGATACGCAGTATTTT.

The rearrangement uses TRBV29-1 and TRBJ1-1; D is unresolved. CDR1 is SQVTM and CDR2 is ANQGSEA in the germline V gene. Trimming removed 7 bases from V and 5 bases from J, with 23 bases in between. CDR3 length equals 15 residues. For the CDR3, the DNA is TGCAGCGGCGGAGGTGGAGCCACAGTGGGGACTGAAGCTTTCTTT. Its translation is CSGGGGATVGTEAFF. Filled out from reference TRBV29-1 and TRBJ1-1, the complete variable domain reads SAVISQKPSRDICQRGTSLTIQCQVDSQVTMMFWYRQQPGQSLTLIATANQGSEATYESGFVIDKFPISRPNLTFSTLTVSNMSPEDSSIYLCSGGGGATVGTEAFFGQGTRLTVV.

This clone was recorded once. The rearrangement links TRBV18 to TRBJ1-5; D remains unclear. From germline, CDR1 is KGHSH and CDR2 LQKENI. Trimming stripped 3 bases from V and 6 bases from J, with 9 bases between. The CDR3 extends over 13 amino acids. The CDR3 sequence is CASSPAGTQPQHF. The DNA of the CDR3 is TGTGCCAGCTCACCGGCAGGAACTCAGCCCCAGCATTTT.

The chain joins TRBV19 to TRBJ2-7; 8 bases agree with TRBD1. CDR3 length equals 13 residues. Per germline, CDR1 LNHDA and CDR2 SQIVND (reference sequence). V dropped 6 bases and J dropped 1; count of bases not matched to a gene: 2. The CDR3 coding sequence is TGTGCCAGTAGGAGACAGGGGTCCTACGAGCAGTACTTC. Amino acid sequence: CASRRQGSYEQYF.

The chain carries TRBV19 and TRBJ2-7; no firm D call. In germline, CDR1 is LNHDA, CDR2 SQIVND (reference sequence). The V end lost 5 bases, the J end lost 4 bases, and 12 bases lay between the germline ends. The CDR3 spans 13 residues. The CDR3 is CASSLTDQYEQYF. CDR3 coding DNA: TGTGCCAGTAGTCTAACAGATCAGTACGAGCAGTACTTC.

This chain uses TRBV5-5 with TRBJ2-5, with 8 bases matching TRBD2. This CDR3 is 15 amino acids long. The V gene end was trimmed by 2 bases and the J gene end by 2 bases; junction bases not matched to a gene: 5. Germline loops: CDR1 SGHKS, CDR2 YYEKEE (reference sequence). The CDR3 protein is CASSFSAGVQETQYF. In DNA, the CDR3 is TGTGCCAGCAGCTTTTCAGCGGGGGTACAAGAGACCCAGTACTTC.

CDR3 coding DNA: TGCGCCAGCAGGGTCTCAGGGGAGTCTTCACCCCTCCACTTT. Residues: CASRVSGESSPLHF. The chain combines TRBV5-1 with TRBJ1-6; D is perhaps TRBD1 (6 bases). Trimming removed 5 bases from V and 9 bases from J, with 15 bases in between. CDR3 length: 14 residues. Germline loops: CDR1 SGHRS, CDR2 YFSETQ. The full variable domain, with the rest looked up from reference TRBV5-1 and TRBJ1-6, is KAGVTQTPRYLIKTRGQQVTLSCSPISGHRSVSWYQQTPGQGLQFLFEYFSETQRNKGNFPGRFSGRQFSNSRSEMNVSTLELGDSALYLCASRVSGESSPLHFGNGTRLTVT.

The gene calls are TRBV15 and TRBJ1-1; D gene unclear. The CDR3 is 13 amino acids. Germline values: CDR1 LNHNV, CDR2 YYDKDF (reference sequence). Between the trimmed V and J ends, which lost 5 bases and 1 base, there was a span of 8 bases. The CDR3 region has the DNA TGTGCCACCAGCCCCAGACAGAACACTGAAGCTTTCTTT. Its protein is CATSPRQNTEAFF.

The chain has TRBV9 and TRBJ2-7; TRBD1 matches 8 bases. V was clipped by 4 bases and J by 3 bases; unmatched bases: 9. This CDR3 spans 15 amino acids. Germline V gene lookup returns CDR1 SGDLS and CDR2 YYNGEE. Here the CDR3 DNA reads TGTGCCAGCAGCACGGGGACAGGCGGTTTCTACGAGCAGTACTTC. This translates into CASSTGTGGFYEQYF. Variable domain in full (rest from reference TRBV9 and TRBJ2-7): DSGVTQTPKHLITATGQRVTLRCSPRSGDLSVYWYQQSLDQGLQFLIQYYNGEERAKGNILERFSAQQFPDLHSELNLSSLELGDSALYFCASSTGTGGFYEQYFGPGTRLTVT.

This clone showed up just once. CDR3 nucleotides: TGTGCCAGCAGCTTAACCAGCGGGGGGGCAAGTGTTGAGCAGTTCTTC. Encoded protein: CASSLTSGGASVEQFF. This chain uses TRBV7-2 with TRBJ2-1; 10 nucleotides align to TRBD2. CDR1 is SGHTA and CDR2 is FQGNSA in the germline V gene. The trim removed 2 bases at V and 9 bases at J, leaving 10 bases unmatched. This CDR3 is built from 16 residues.

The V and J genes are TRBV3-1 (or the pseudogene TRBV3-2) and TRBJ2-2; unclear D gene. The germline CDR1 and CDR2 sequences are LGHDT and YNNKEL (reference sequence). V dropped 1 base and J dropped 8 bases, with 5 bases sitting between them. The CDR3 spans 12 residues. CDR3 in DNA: TGTGCCAGCAGCCAAGTGTTAGGGGAGCTGTTTTTT. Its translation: CASSQVLGELFF.

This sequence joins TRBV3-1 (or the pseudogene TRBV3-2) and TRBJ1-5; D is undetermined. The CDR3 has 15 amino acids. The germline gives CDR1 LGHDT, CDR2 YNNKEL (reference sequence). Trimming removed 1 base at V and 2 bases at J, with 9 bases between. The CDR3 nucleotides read TGTGCCAGCAGCCAAGTTGGCGGCGGCAATCAGCCCCAGCATTTT. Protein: CASSQVGGGNQPQHF.

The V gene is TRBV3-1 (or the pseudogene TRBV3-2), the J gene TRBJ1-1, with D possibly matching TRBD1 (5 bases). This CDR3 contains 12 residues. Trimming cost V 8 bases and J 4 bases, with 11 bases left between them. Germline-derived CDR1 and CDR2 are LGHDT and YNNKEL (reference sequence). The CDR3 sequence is CASAPGGTEAFF. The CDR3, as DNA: TGTGCCAGCGCCCCGGGGGGCACTGAAGCTTTCTTT.

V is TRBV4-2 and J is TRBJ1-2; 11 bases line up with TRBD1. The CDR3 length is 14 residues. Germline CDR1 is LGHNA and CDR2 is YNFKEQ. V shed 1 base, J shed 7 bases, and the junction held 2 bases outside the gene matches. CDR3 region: CASSQGTGGFGYTF. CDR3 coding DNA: TGTGCCAGCAGCCAAGGGACAGGGGGCTTTGGCTACACCTTC.

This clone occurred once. The CDR3 loop is CASSPSQGISYEQYF. As DNA, the CDR3 is TGTGCCAGCAGCCCATCACAGGGAATTTCCTACGAGCAGTACTTC. The J gene is TRBJ2-7, the V gene TRBV7-8; D perhaps matches TRBD1 (6 bases). Germline lookup yields CDR1 SGHVS and CDR2 FQNEAQ. The CDR3 loop spans 15 amino acids. Trimming left V 5 bases short and J 1 base short, with 15 bases between. The full variable domain, rest sourced from reference TRBV7-8 and TRBJ2-7, is GAGVSQSPRYKVAKRGQDVALRCDPISGHVSLFWYQQALGQGPEFLTYFQNEAQLDKSGLPSDRFFAERPEGSVSTLKIQRTQQEDSAVYLCASSPSQGISYEQYFGPGTRLTVT.

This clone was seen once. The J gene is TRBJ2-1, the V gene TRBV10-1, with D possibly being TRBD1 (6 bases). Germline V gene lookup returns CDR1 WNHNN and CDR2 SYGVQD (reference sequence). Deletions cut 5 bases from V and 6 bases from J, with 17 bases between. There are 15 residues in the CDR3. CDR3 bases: TGCGCCAGCAGTTGGTTTGTGGACAGACCCAATGAGCAGTTCTTC. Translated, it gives CASSWFVDRPNEQFF.

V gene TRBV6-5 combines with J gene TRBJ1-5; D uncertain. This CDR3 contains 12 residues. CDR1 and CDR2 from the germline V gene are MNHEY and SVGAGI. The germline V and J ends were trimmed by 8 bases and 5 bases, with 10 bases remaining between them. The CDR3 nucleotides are TGTGCCAGCGGAGGCAGTTATCAGCCCCAGCATTTT. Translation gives CASGGSYQPQHF.

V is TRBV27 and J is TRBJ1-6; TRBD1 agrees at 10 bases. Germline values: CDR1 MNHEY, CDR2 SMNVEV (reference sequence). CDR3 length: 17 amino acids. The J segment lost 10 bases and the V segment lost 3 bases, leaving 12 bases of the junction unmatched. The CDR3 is CASSFSSDRGRGSPLHF. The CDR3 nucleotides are TGTGCCAGCAGTTTCTCCAGTGACAGGGGGCGCGGATCACCCCTCCACTTT.

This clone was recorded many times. This CDR3 is CASRRTSSNYGYTF. Here the CDR3 DNA reads TGTGCCAGCAGACGGACTTCTTCTAACTATGGCTACACCTTC. The genes are TRBV3-1 (or the pseudogene TRBV3-2) and TRBJ1-2; D remains unclear. CDR3 size: 14 residues. Trimming stripped 6 bases from V and 0 bases from J, with 11 bases between. Germline assignment: CDR1 LGHDT and CDR2 YNNKEL (reference sequence).